What follows describes a single T cell receptor beta chain. CDR3 length: 13 residues. Germline V CDR1 and CDR2: MNHNY, SVGAGI (reference sequence). With 3 bases removed from V and 14 bases from J, the gap between germline ends came to 16 bases. This entry comes from a study of blood T cell repertoires in COVID-19. As for the study in general: Samples representing acute and convalescent COVID-19 were sourced from the United States, Italy and Spain. T cells, B-cell-depleted T cells, or PBMCs provided the cDNA or gDNA that served as material.

Under the authors' procedure: Researchers report that nucleated cell counts were estimated from reference gene primer amplification. Some clones are missing from TCRdb's copy, which holds only in-frame ones; the method was immunoSEQ multiplex PCR. V and J calls and clone size follow that table, whereas D and trimming were derived from the DNA. The data contain about 130,000 clones, about 91% of them singletons. V is TRBV6-6 and J is TRBJ1-4; TRBD1 might be the D (6 bases). The clonotype was recovered from a man aged 50 to 60 with acute or convalescent COVID-19. The sample taken for sequencing was peripheral blood. The CDR3 DNA reads TGTGCCAGCAGTTATAGCAGGGGCGCATCGCTGTTTTTT. Its protein is CASSYSRGASLFF.